What follows are 21 T cell receptor beta chains derived from one specimen sequenced in a study of CD8+ T cells in alopecia areata. RNA, once extracted, was reverse transcribed into cDNA for use as the sequencing template. Here immunoSEQ multiplex PCR was the method, and the copy in TCRdb shows in-frame clones only, minus some. Altogether roughly 280,000 clones are present, about 62% being singletons, with the ten largest covering about 0.88%. Treatment specified: oral pan-JAK inhibitor, 5-10 mg twice daily. Specimen: CD4+ T cells sorted from blood, collected at approximately week 51, from a patient treated with tofacitinib. Every receptor here comes from a human donor with alopecia areata.

The genes are TRBV7-3 and TRBJ2-5; 9 nucleotides match TRBD1. The germline V gene encodes CDR1 SGHTA and CDR2 FQGTGA. The CDR3 length is 15 residues. V lost 4 bases to trimming and J lost 3 bases; unmatched junction nucleotides: 6. CDR3 nucleotide sequence: TGTGCCAGCAGCTCCGGGACAGGGTTGAAAGAGACCCAGTACTTC. This sequence encodes CASSSGTGLKETQYF.

The CDR3 here is CASSSNLRTPDNEQFF. As DNA, the CDR3 is TGTGCCAGCAGCTCCAACCTCCGGACCCCTGACAATGAGCAGTTCTTC. The gene calls are TRBV9 and TRBJ2-1; D unresolved. V lost 4 bases to trimming and J lost 5 bases, with 19 bases between them. Germline lookup yields CDR1 SGDLS and CDR2 YYNGEE. The CDR3 consists of 16 residues.

J is TRBJ1-5 and V is TRBV27; D gene ambiguous. Trimming took off 5 bases at V and 3 bases at J, with 5 bases between the two ends. Germline V gene data show CDR1 as MNHEY and CDR2 as SMNVEV (reference sequence). The CDR3 is made up of 12 amino acids. The DNA for the CDR3 is TGTGCCAGCAGTCAGGCCAATCAGCCCCAGCATTTT. Its protein product is CASSQANQPQHF.

This chain connects TRBV29-1 to TRBJ1-1; D is undetermined. The V gene's germline CDR1 is SQVTM and CDR2 ANQGSEA. Trimming stripped 0 bases from V and 4 bases from J, with 12 bases between. The CDR3 is made up of 14 amino acids. CDR3 residues: CSVEELREGTEAFF. CDR3 coding DNA: TGCAGCGTTGAAGAGCTGCGGGAGGGCACTGAAGCTTTCTTT.

The J gene is TRBJ1-6, the V gene TRBV30; D gene uncertain. The CDR3 loop spans 14 amino acids. Per the germline V gene, CDR1 is GTSNPN and CDR2 is SVGIG (reference sequence). The V end was cut by 2 bases, the J end by 13 bases, with 18 bases between. For the CDR3, the DNA is TGTGCCTGGAGTTTGGAACTGGAGGCGGCCCCCCTCCACTTT. Translating gives CAWSLELEAAPLHF.

This rearrangement joins TRBV5-1 to TRBJ2-3; D gene ambiguous. Germline V gene data show CDR1 as SGHRS and CDR2 as YFSETQ. V was pared by 5 bases and J by 0 bases, with 7 bases between. This CDR3 is built from 13 residues. CDR3 region: CASSLISTDTQYF. In nucleotides, the CDR3 is TGCGCCAGCAGTTTAATTAGCACAGATACGCAGTATTTT.

DNA of the CDR3: TGTGCCAGCAGTTACACTGGACCTGACAATGAGCAGTTCTTC. Amino acid sequence: CASSYTGPDNEQFF. The genes are TRBV6-5 and TRBJ2-1, with D unclear. Looked up from germline, CDR1 is MNHEY and CDR2 is SVGAGI. The V gene lost 2 bases and the J gene lost 5 bases, with 10 bases spanning the gap. This CDR3 contains 14 residues.

This clone was picked up a small number of times. This chain links TRBV9 with TRBJ1-5; D call uncertain. The germline V gene encodes CDR1 SGDLS and CDR2 YYNGEE. CDR3 length equals 13 residues. The V end was cut by 3 bases, the J end by 4 bases, with 8 bases between. CDR3 nucleotide sequence: TGTGCCAGCAGCGCTTCCTTAAATCAGCCCCAGCATTTT. The encoded protein is CASSASLNQPQHF.

CDR3 sequence (DNA): TGTGCCAGCAGCTTTCCGGGACAGGGGGCGGCTGGGGCCAACGTCCTGACTTTC. This translates into CASSFPGQGAAGANVLTF. V and J are TRBV11-2 and TRBJ2-6; TRBD1 matches 12 bases. The CDR3 totals 18 residues. J was trimmed by 2 bases and V by 3 bases; bases with no gene match: 5. Germline CDR1 SGHAT, CDR2 FQNNGV.

V usage is TRBV30 and J usage is TRBJ2-3; D remains ambiguous. CDR1 GTSNPN and CDR2 SVGIG come from the germline V gene (reference sequence). CDR3 length: 12 amino acids. V lost 3 bases and J 6 bases, leaving 10 bases between the germline ends. CDR3 residues: CAWSALRDTQYF. CDR3 bases: TGTGCCTGGAGCGCGCTCAGGGATACGCAGTATTTT.

This chain uses TRBV30 with TRBJ2-7, with D perhaps TRBD1 (6 bases). This CDR3 region has 11 residues. Looked up from germline, CDR1 is GTSNPN and CDR2 is SVGIG (reference sequence). V was clipped by 1 base and J by 6 bases, with 7 bases between them. CDR3 amino acids: CAWSGGREQYF. The CDR3 region has the DNA TGTGCCTGGAGTGGGGGGCGCGAGCAGTACTTC.

The gene calls are TRBV15 and TRBJ1-1, with D perhaps matching TRBD1 (6 bases). CDR1 and CDR2 (germline): LNHNV, YYDKDF (reference sequence). The CDR3 extends over 15 amino acids. V lost 4 bases and J 1 base, leaving 13 bases between the germline ends. CDR3 sequence: CATSKPGAENTEAFF. DNA for the CDR3: TGTGCCACCAGCAAACCAGGGGCGGAGAACACTGAAGCTTTCTTT.

The chain recombines TRBV7-2 with TRBJ2-7, with D perhaps given as TRBD1 or TRBD2 (5 bases each). V lost 5 bases, J lost 6 bases, and 14 bases lay in between. This CDR3 spans 13 amino acids. The germline V gene has CDR1 SGHTA and CDR2 FQGNSA. The CDR3 sequence is CASSGGQFLEQYF. CDR3 DNA: TGTGCCAGCAGCGGAGGACAATTCCTCGAGCAGTACTTC.

Only one count was recorded for this clone. The rearrangement joins TRBV13 to TRBJ2-7; D is unclear. Germline CDR1 PRHDT, CDR2 FYEKMQ (reference sequence). The V end was cut by 4 bases, the J end by 2 bases, with 12 bases between. The CDR3 runs 14 residues. The CDR3 sequence is CASSSEANTYEQYF. Written as DNA, the CDR3 is TGTGCCAGCAGCTCCGAGGCAAATACCTACGAGCAGTACTTC. The full variable domain, with the rest looked up from reference TRBV13 and TRBJ2-7, is AAGVIQSPRHLIKEKRETATLKCYPIPRHDTVYWYQQGPGQDPQFLISFYEKMQSDKGSIPDRFSAQQFSDYHSELNMSSLELGDSALYFCASSSEANTYEQYFGPGTRLTVT.

V is TRBV7-2 and J is TRBJ2-2, with D unresolved. V shed 2 bases and J shed 4 bases, with 5 bases lying between them. The germline gives CDR1 SGHTA, CDR2 FQGNSA. The CDR3 spans 13 residues. DNA for the CDR3: TGTGCCAGCAGCTTAAGATTCACCGGGGAGCTGTTTTTT. Translation gives CASSLRFTGELFF.

The gene calls are TRBV6-7 and TRBJ2-5, with D unresolved. TRBV6-7 counts as an open reading frame of uncertain function. V was trimmed by 4 bases and J by 5 bases, leaving 14 bases between them. CDR3 length: 14 residues. CDR3 loop: CASSWSPRRETQYF. As DNA, the CDR3 is TGTGCCAGCAGTTGGTCCCCAAGAAGGGAGACCCAGTACTTC.

The V call is TRBV5-1, the J call TRBJ2-7; TRBD2 might be the D (6 bases). The CDR3 has 15 amino acids. The germline CDR1 and CDR2 sequences are SGHRS and YFSETQ. Between the trimmed V and J ends, which lost 4 bases and 4 bases, there was a span of 18 bases. CDR3 sequence (DNA): TGCGCCAGCAGCCCGGAGGGCGCTAGTTTATACGAGCAGTACTTC. This translates into CASSPEGASLYEQYF.

The J gene is TRBJ1-1, the V gene TRBV30, with 9 bases matching TRBD1. Trimming at V came to 0 bases and at J to 6 bases, leaving 5 bases not matched to a gene. The CDR3 has 14 residues. Germline V gives CDR1 GTSNPN, CDR2 SVGIG (reference sequence). The CDR3 spells CAWSVQGARAEAFF. CDR3 DNA sequence: TGTGCCTGGAGTGTACAGGGGGCCCGCGCTGAAGCTTTCTTT.

Written as DNA, the CDR3 is TGTGCCAGCAGCCCATCGCCGCTAGCGGGGAATGAGCAGTTCTTC. Its protein is CASSPSPLAGNEQFF. The chain carries TRBV7-2 and TRBJ2-1, with TRBD2 matching over 9 bases. V lost 5 bases, J lost 7 bases, and 9 bases stayed unmatched. The CDR3 length is 15 residues. Germline CDR1 and CDR2: SGHTA and FQGNSA.

This clone was detected only a few times. The sample contains more than one DNA sequence encoding this CDR3. This sequence joins TRBV30 and TRBJ2-5, with 13 bases fitting TRBD2. The J call may be wrong; the DNA end is better matched by TRBJ2-7. The germline V gene has CDR1 GTSNPN and CDR2 SVGIG (reference sequence). CDR3 length: 15 residues. CDR3 DNA sequence: TGTGCCTGGAGTAGACTAGCGGGGGGCCAGTACGAGCAGTACTTC. Its translation is CAWSRLAGGQYEQYF.

The chain uses TRBV5-1 and TRBJ2-7; TRBD1 agrees at 9 bases. Germline loops: CDR1 SGHRS, CDR2 YFSETQ. Trimming removed 3 bases from V and 6 bases from J; junction bases left unmatched: 4. The CDR3 has 13 residues. CDR3 residues: CASSYWDRAEQYF. DNA of the CDR3: TGCGCCAGCAGCTACTGGGACAGGGCCGAGCAGTACTTC.